The 19 T cell receptor beta chains listed next were all sequenced from one sample in a study of spatial heterogeneity in lung cancer (dated by TCRdb to between 2018 and 2020). Results and caveats for the whole study, not just this receptor: A correlation was observed between the number of expanded intratumoral alpha and beta TCRs and the tumor nonsynonymous mutation count.

These TCRs' antigens remain unknown. The intended sense of this specimen's time point label: sample taken at primary tumor resection. Receptor amplification or capture employed 5' RACE. The sequencer was a NextSeq 500. TCRdb itself trimmed the public reads at Q25 with fastp, ran MiXCR and retained productive beta chains. Each entry is one CDR3 protein sequence, shown with its most common DNA and genes. The sample yields thousands of distinct CDR3 sequences; around 2.9% were counted once. Around a fifth of the sample belongs to the ten largest clones. The sequences come from lung tumor tissue, collected at surgery. Source of these receptors: a male donor with early-stage non-small cell lung cancer.

This clonotype is labeled as medium-sized. This chain uses TRBV19 with TRBJ1-1, with TRBD1 as a possible D gene (6 bases). The CDR3 runs 15 residues. Per the germline V gene, CDR1 is LNHDA and CDR2 is SQIVND (reference sequence). V was trimmed by 4 bases and J by 4 bases, leaving 16 bases between them. CDR3 sequence (DNA): TGTGCCAGTAGTACCCAAGGGGGTTTAGGCACTGAAGCTTTCTTT. Residues: CASSTQGGLGTEAFF.

This clonotype showed up many times. The chain combines TRBV3-1 with TRBJ1-6; maybe TRBD1 (5 bases). Trimming pared 2 bases from V and 4 bases from J, leaving 12 bases between. CDR3 length equals 16 residues. The germline V gene encodes CDR1 LGHDT and CDR2 YNNKEL (reference sequence). The CDR3 nucleotides read TGTGCCAGCAGCCAATGGGGAGGGGATTATAATTCACCCCTCCACTTT. Protein sequence: CASSQWGGDYNSPLHF.

In its sample, this clonotype ranks as medium-sized. The rearrangement joins TRBV29-1 to TRBJ2-3; 7 bases fit TRBD2. Unmatched junction bases numbered 8, after V lost 4 bases and J lost 10 bases. The germline V gene has CDR1 SQVTM and CDR2 ANQGSEA. The CDR3 consists of 12 residues. CDR3 loop: CSVGGSDGSQYF. CDR3 nucleotides: TGCAGCGTTGGCGGGAGCGACGGTTCGCAGTATTTT.

By sample fraction, this clonotype is medium-sized. The chain uses TRBV7-9 and TRBJ1-2; a weak D match, TRBD1 (5 bases). The V and J ends lost 5 bases and 0 bases respectively, with 13 bases between them. From germline, CDR1 is SEHNR and CDR2 FQNEAQ (reference sequence). This CDR3 is built from 15 residues. The CDR3 here is CASSIMGRTNYGYTF. For the CDR3, the DNA is TGTGCCAGCAGCATAATGGGACGGACTAACTATGGCTACACCTTC.

Many counts were recorded for this clonotype. The chain is built from TRBV19 and TRBJ1-1, with a tentative D call TRBD1 (6 bases). Germline lookup yields CDR1 LNHDA and CDR2 SQIVND (reference sequence). The germline V and J ends were trimmed by 5 bases and 1 base, with 11 bases remaining between them. This CDR3 is built from 14 residues. The CDR3 is CASSPGTPNTEAFF. The DNA of the CDR3 is TGTGCCAGTAGTCCCGGGACACCGAACACTGAAGCTTTCTTT.

The count of this clonotype is one. This may be a read error: a much more frequent sequence differs by one nucleotide. The chain joins TRBV7-2 to TRBJ2-1; the match to TRBD2 covers 10 bases. The CDR3 length is 12 residues. Germline loops: CDR1 SGHTA, CDR2 FQGNSA. Germline trimming cut 7 bases from V and 15 bases from J; bases unmatched to any gene: 9. DNA for the CDR3: TGTGCCAGCAACATCCTAGCGGGAGAGGGGTTCTTC. This gives the protein CASNILAGEGFF.

This clonotype was detected ten times or more. V and J are TRBV20-1 and TRBJ2-1; D remains ambiguous. The V end lost 3 bases, the J end lost 7 bases, and 10 bases lay between the germline ends. This CDR3 has 12 residues. CDR1 is DFQATT and CDR2 is SNEGSKA in the germline V gene (reference sequence). This CDR3 is CSARSGRNEQFF. The DNA of the CDR3 is TGCAGTGCTAGGTCCGGGCGGAATGAGCAGTTCTTC.

Comments on this clonotype: This clone may be a read error of a much larger clone one base away. The V and J genes are TRBV5-5 and TRBJ1-2; TRBD1 aligns across 7 bases. From germline, CDR1 is SGHKS and CDR2 YYEKEE (reference sequence). The CDR3 runs to 15 residues. CDR3 nucleotide sequence: TGTGCCAGCAGCTTGATGGGGACAGCTAACTATGGCGACACCTTC. This gives the protein CASSLMGTANYGDTF.

By share, this clonotype counts as large. The rearrangement links TRBV20-1 to TRBJ1-1; D is possibly TRBD1 (6 bases). Germline values: CDR1 DFQATT, CDR2 SNEGSKA (reference sequence). This CDR3 spans 13 amino acids. Deletions cut 0 bases from V and 11 bases from J, with 16 bases between. This CDR3 is CSAREARGSGAFF. In DNA, the CDR3 is TGCAGTGCTAGAGAGGCCAGGGGTTCTGGGGCTTTCTTT.

The rearrangement links TRBV6-6 to TRBJ2-2; a weak D match, TRBD2 (7 bases). The V end was cut by 2 bases, the J end by 6 bases, with 13 bases between. CDR3 length equals 15 residues. The V gene's germline CDR1 is MNHNY and CDR2 SVGAGI (reference sequence). This CDR3 is CASSYQSGGPGELFF. CDR3 bases: TGTGCCAGCAGTTACCAATCGGGGGGCCCCGGGGAGCTGTTTTTT.

This clonotype was recorded many times. The rearrangement uses TRBV5-1 and TRBJ2-7; D might be TRBD1 or TRBD2, each matching 5 bases. CDR1 and CDR2 (germline): SGHRS, YFSETQ. Trimming left V 0 bases short and J 6 bases short, with 19 bases between. The CDR3 sequence is 16 residues long. The CDR3 is CASSLGPGLRSAEQYF. CDR3 DNA: TGCGCCAGCAGCTTGGGGCCGGGGCTGAGGTCTGCCGAGCAGTACTTC.

The CDR3 loop reads CASSCNYEQYF. CDR3 DNA: TGTGCCAGCAGTTGTAACTACGAGCAGTACTTC. This chain connects TRBV6-6 to TRBJ2-7; D gene unclear. Germline V gene lookup returns CDR1 MNHNY and CDR2 SVGAGI (reference sequence). V lost 4 bases and J lost 3, with 4 bases in between. The CDR3 has 11 amino acids.

Only a few counts were recorded for this clonotype. The chain uses TRBV6-5 and TRBJ1-1; 11 bases are shared with TRBD1. CDR3 length: 18 residues. From germline, CDR1 is MNHEY and CDR2 SVGAGI. The V gene end was trimmed by 4 bases and the J gene end by 1 base; junction bases not matched to a gene: 11. The CDR3 region is CASSWAGTGGYRNTEAFF. CDR3 sequence (DNA): TGTGCCAGCAGTTGGGCCGGGACAGGGGGTTATAGGAACACTGAAGCTTTCTTT.

In this sample, this clonotype is medium-sized (0.01 to 0.1%). The chain is built from TRBV24-1 and TRBJ1-1, with 7 bases lining up with TRBD1. The CDR3 covers 16 residues. The ends lost 5 bases at V and 1 base at J; junction bases unmatched: 9. The germline V gene has CDR1 KGHDR and CDR2 SFDVKD. CDR3 DNA sequence: TGTGCCACCAGTGCTACAGGGGTAATGGGGAACACTGAAGCTTTCTTT. This encodes CATSATGVMGNTEAFF.

This clonotype was detected a few times. Since a much larger clone is just one base distant, this may be a read error. The V call is TRBV12-5, the J call TRBJ2-5; TRBD1 agrees at 7 bases. This CDR3 region has 12 residues. Germline CDR1 reads LGHNT; CDR2 reads FRNRAP. The V segment lost 5 bases and the J segment 4 bases; nucleotides outside the gene matches: 1. The CDR3 nucleotides are TGTGCTAGTGGTCGGACAGGAGAGACCCAGTACTTC. Translating it yields CASGRTGETQYF.

In this sample, this clonotype turned up many times. The rearrangement joins TRBV7-9 to TRBJ2-7, with TRBD1 identical over 12 bases. The CDR3 has 15 amino acids. The V and J ends lost 4 bases and 6 bases, in that order; junction bases with no gene match: 7. The germline V gene has CDR1 SEHNR and CDR2 FQNEAQ (reference sequence). Here the CDR3 reads CASSSPGQGAREQYF. The CDR3 nucleotides read TGTGCCAGCAGCTCTCCGGGACAGGGGGCGCGCGAGCAGTACTTC. Full variable domain (missing parts from reference TRBV7-9 and TRBJ2-7): DTGVSQNPRHKITKRGQNVTFRCDPISEHNRLYWYRQTLGQGPEFLTYFQNEAQLEKSRLLSDRFSAERPKGSFSTLEIQRTEQGDSAMYLCASSSPGQGAREQYFGPGTRLTVT.

This clonotype was seen ten or more times. An end of the junction differs from the germline gene, which may be a read error. The V and J genes are TRBV12-3 or TRBV12-4 and TRBJ1-2, with D unresolved. CDR3 length equals 11 residues. In nucleotides, the CDR3 is TGTGCCAGCAGTACCTTTTATGGCGACACCTTC. This codes for CASSTFYGDTF.

By share, this clonotype ranks as medium-sized. The chain is built from TRBV18 and TRBJ1-2, with 8 bases aligning to TRBD1. CDR3 length: 14 residues. J lost 4 bases, V lost 0 bases, and 1 base had no gene match. Per germline, CDR1 KGHSH and CDR2 LQKENI. CDR3 region: CASSPPDRAYGYTF. The DNA of the CDR3 is TGTGCCAGCTCACCACCGGACAGGGCCTATGGCTACACCTTC. The full variable domain, in which reference TRBV18 and TRBJ1-2 provide the parts outside the CDR3, is NAGVMQNPRHLVRRRGQEARLRCSPMKGHSHVYWYRQLPEEGLKFMVYLQKENIIDESGMPKERFSAEFPKEGPSILRIQQVVRGDSAAYFCASSPPDRAYGYTFGSGTRLTVV.

This clonotype was counted a few times. This sequence joins TRBV7-9 and TRBJ2-1; D is possibly TRBD1 or TRBD2 (6 bases each). This CDR3 has 16 amino acids. Per the germline V gene, CDR1 is SEHNR and CDR2 is FQNEAQ (reference sequence). V was clipped by 1 base and J by 8 bases, with 18 bases between them. The DNA of the CDR3 is TGTGCCAGCAGCTTAGAAGGGGGGCGACGGAGGGATGAGCAGTTCTTC. Translating gives CASSLEGGRRRDEQFF.